This T cell receptor beta chain originates from a study of blood T cell repertoires in COVID-19. Study as a whole: Acute and convalescent COVID-19 specimens originated in the United States, Italy and Spain.

Per the original methods: The authors estimated nucleated cell counts from reference gene primer amplification. Produced via immunoSEQ multiplex PCR; TCRdb's table is partial and in-frame only. That table supplies the V and J calls and clone size; D and trimming were determined from the DNA. The sample has roughly 500,000 clones; approximately 90% are singletons. Living in 24 US areas, the participants were between roughly 18 and 89 years of age. Categorization into cohorts depended on clinical history that participants reported. V dropped 5 bases and J dropped 1; count of bases not matched to a gene: 5. This CDR3 is 15 amino acids long. Germline lookup yields CDR1 KGHSH and CDR2 LQKENI.

The sequenced material came from PBMCs or T cells enriched from blood (not recorded which). The TCR comes from a woman in her thirties or forties who had recovered from COVID-19. J is TRBJ2-7 and V is TRBV18; 10 bases match TRBD2. In DNA, the CDR3 is TGTGCCAGCTCAAAACTAGCGGGATTTTCCTACGAGCAGTACTTC. Translation: CASSKLAGFSYEQYF.